This T cell receptor beta chain was obtained from a study of OX40 agonist ivuxolimab in advanced cancers. To note about this clone: The antigen is unknown.

Study-wide results and caveats: Among expanded peripheral T cells, antigen specificity went undetermined. Mean expanded clone counts were higher in CD8+ than CD4+ T cells.

CDR3 length: 15 amino acids. The V and J ends lost 5 bases and 2 bases respectively, with 16 bases between them. Germline V gene data show CDR1 as SEHNR and CDR2 as FQNEAQ (reference sequence). Sequencing was performed with immunoSEQ multiplex PCR; in TCRdb, only in-frame clones are kept and a portion is missing. The sample includes roughly 65,000 clones, 80% to 85% of them seen just once. Source: CD4+ or CD8+ T cells sorted from blood, taken in a trial of the OX40 agonist ivuxolimab. This clonotype was sampled from an adult with an advanced solid tumor such as melanoma, head and neck, liver or kidney cancer. V gene TRBV7-9 combines with J gene TRBJ2-7; possible D gene TRBD2, 6 bases. DNA of the CDR3: TGTGCCAGCAGCACCGTGGGGGGTCCTACCTACGAGCAGTACTTC. This translates into CASSTVGGPTYEQYF.